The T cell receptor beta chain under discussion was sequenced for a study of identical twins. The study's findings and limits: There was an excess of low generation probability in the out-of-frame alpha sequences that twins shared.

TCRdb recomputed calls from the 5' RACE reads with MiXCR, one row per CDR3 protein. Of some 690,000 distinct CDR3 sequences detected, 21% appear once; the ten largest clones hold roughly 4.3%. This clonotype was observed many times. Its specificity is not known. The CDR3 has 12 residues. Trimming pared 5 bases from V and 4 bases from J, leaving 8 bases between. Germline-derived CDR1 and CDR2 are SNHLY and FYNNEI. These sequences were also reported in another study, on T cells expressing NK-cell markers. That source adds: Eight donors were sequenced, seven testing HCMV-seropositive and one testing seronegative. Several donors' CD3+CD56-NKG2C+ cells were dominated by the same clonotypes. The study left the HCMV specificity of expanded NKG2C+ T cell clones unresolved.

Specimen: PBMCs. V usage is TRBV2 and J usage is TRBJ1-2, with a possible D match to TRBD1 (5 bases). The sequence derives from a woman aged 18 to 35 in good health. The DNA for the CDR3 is TGTGCCAGCAGTTATGACAGCTATGGCTACACCTTC. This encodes CASSYDSYGYTF.